This T cell receptor beta chain was sequenced for a study of identical twins. TCRdb processed the 5' RACE reads anew with MiXCR; each CDR3 protein has one entry. Of around 230,000 distinct CDR3 sequences in the sample, over 5.5% were seen once. The CDR3 has 13 residues. CDR1 is SNHLY and CDR2 is FYNNEI in the germline V gene. Trimming removed 3 bases from V and 0 bases from J, with 5 bases in between. These sequences were also reported in another study, on T cells expressing NK-cell markers.

This TCR was recovered from a woman in her late teens or twenties in good health. The sample comprised CD8+ T cells sorted from blood. The chain employs TRBV2 and TRBJ2-5; D unclear. CDR3 amino acids: CASSDPNQETQYF. The CDR3 DNA reads as TGTGCCAGCAGTGATCCCAACCAAGAGACCCAGTACTTC.